This entry lists 13 T cell receptor beta chains sequenced from one sample in a study of T-cell reconstitution after alpha-beta-depleted transplantation in children. Preparing the TCRbeta library involved the use of unique molecular identifiers. Via MiXCR, TCRdb re-called the PCR reads, giving one row per CDR3 protein. The sample contains about 420,000 distinct CDR3 sequences, about a tenth of which appear only once. The sequencing used PBMCs from the stem cell graft donor, collected from the stem cell graft. These receptor sequences come from a human donor who donated a stem cell graft to a child with acute myeloid leukemia.

There are many counts of this clonotype. This chain links TRBV7-2 with TRBJ2-5; 7 bases agree with TRBD2. The CDR3 length is 16 residues. V lost 5 bases, J lost 3 bases, and 12 bases stayed unmatched. The germline V gene encodes CDR1 SGHTA and CDR2 FQGNSA. CDR3 amino acids: CASSSLPAGMEETQYF. The CDR3 DNA follows: TGTGCCAGCAGCAGTCTTCCAGCGGGGATGGAAGAGACCCAGTACTTC.

A few counts support this clonotype. This chain joins TRBV12-3 or TRBV12-4 and TRBJ2-2, with 9 nucleotides matching TRBD1. This CDR3 has 20 amino acids. Trimming removed 0 bases from V and 5 bases from J; junction bases left unmatched: 16. The CDR3 here is CASSLAVRVDRGSGTGELFF. DNA for the CDR3: TGTGCCAGCAGTTTAGCGGTGCGGGTCGACAGGGGGTCTGGGACCGGGGAGCTGTTTTTT.

This clonotype was observed at least ten times. CDR3 DNA: TGTGCCAGCAGCGAGCGGGGGGGCCGCACAGATACGCAGTATTTT. This codes for CASSERGGRTDTQYF. The chain has TRBV7-2 and TRBJ2-3; 10 bases agree with TRBD2. This CDR3 is built from 15 residues. Germline-derived CDR1 and CDR2 are SGHTA and FQGNSA. J lost 1 base, V lost 5 bases, and 3 bases had no gene match.

The chain is built from TRBV7-6 and TRBJ2-5; D possibly matches TRBD1 or TRBD2 (5 bases each). This CDR3 spans 15 amino acids. CDR1 and CDR2 (germline): SGHVS, FNYEAQ. The germline V and J ends were trimmed by 5 bases and 1 base, with 14 bases remaining between them. This CDR3 is CASSEFTGTQETQYF. CDR3 DNA sequence: TGTGCCAGCAGCGAGTTTACCGGGACCCAAGAGACCCAGTACTTC.

V usage is TRBV20-1 and J usage is TRBJ2-2; D is unclear. Germline values: CDR1 DFQATT, CDR2 SNEGSKA (reference sequence). Trimming cost V 3 bases and J 3 bases, with 8 bases left between them. The CDR3 totals 13 residues. The CDR3 reads CSASTRDTGELFF. For the CDR3, the DNA is TGCAGTGCTAGCACTCGGGACACCGGGGAGCTGTTTTTT.

The chain carries TRBV9 and TRBJ2-1; TRBD2 matches at 8 bases. In germline, CDR1 is SGDLS, CDR2 YYNGEE. The CDR3 has 16 residues. J was trimmed by 8 bases and V by 4 bases; bases with no gene match: 14. The CDR3: CASSFSGGGSLDEQFF. CDR3 sequence (DNA): TGTGCCAGCAGCTTCTCGGGAGGGGGTAGCCTCGATGAGCAGTTCTTC. Full variable domain (rest looked up from reference TRBV9 and TRBJ2-1): DSGVTQTPKHLITATGQRVTLRCSPRSGDLSVYWYQQSLDQGLQFLIQYYNGEERAKGNILERFSAQQFPDLHSELNLSSLELGDSALYFCASSFSGGGSLDEQFFGPGTRLTVL.

Ten or more counts support this clonotype. The CDR3 DNA is TGTGCCAGCAGCCCCCCAGGGCCTATTCAAGAGACCCAGTACTTC. Its translation is CASSPPGPIQETQYF. The rearrangement links TRBV12-3 or TRBV12-4 to TRBJ2-5; D is possibly TRBD1 (5 bases). Trimming cost V 6 bases and J 2 bases, with 16 bases left between them. CDR3 size: 15 residues.

This clonotype was seen only a few times. The rearrangement links TRBV27 to TRBJ1-1, with D maybe TRBD1 (5 bases). The CDR3 totals 14 residues. V lost 6 bases to trimming and J lost 7 bases, with 18 bases between them. Germline V gene data show CDR1 as MNHEY and CDR2 as SMNVEV (reference sequence). CDR3 amino acids: CASSRNVGTNEAFF. The CDR3 DNA follows: TGTGCCAGCAGCCGCAACGTGGGGACTAATGAAGCTTTCTTT.

By share, this clonotype counts as medium-sized. The rearrangement uses TRBV2 and TRBJ1-1; 10 bases agree with TRBD1. The V segment lost 10 bases and the J segment 4 bases; nucleotides outside the gene matches: 3. Germline V gives CDR1 SNHLY, CDR2 FYNNEI. The CDR3 consists of 12 residues. CDR3 residues: CAIGTGVTEAFF. The CDR3 DNA reads TGTGCCATCGGGACAGGGGTCACTGAAGCTTTCTTT.

This clonotype was seen only a few times. The chain combines TRBV19 with TRBJ1-3; the D gene is possibly TRBD1 (6 bases). This CDR3 spans 14 amino acids. CDR1 is LNHDA, CDR2 SQIVND, per germline (reference sequence). Trimming pared 4 bases from V and 4 bases from J, leaving 11 bases between. The CDR3 protein is CASSTATGGNTIYF. The CDR3 bases are TGTGCCAGTAGTACCGCGACAGGAGGAAACACCATATATTTT.

A remark on this clonotype: Sequence at one end of the junction differs from germline and may be a read error. The chain carries TRBV7-2 and TRBJ2-7; D is perhaps TRBD2 (6 bases). The CDR3 totals 15 residues. In germline, CDR1 is SGHTA, CDR2 FQGNSA. This CDR3 is CASSLEYGSIYEHYF. CDR3 DNA: TGTGCCAGCAGCTTAGAGTACGGGAGTATTTACGAGCACTACTTC.

This clonotype was counted at least ten times. This rearrangement joins TRBV5-1 to TRBJ1-2, with 7 bases matching TRBD1. The CDR3 has 15 residues. V lost 0 bases, J lost 3 bases, and 5 bases stayed unmatched. Germline CDR1 is SGHRS and CDR2 is YFSETQ. As DNA, the CDR3 is TGCGCCAGCAGCTTGGACGGAGGGGGCGACTATGGCTACACCTTC. Translation gives CASSLDGGGDYGYTF.

This clonotype came up a few times. The chain employs TRBV3-1 and TRBJ2-7; 10 bases are a match to TRBD1. Germline-derived CDR1 and CDR2 are LGHDT and YNNKEL (reference sequence). This CDR3 comprises 14 residues. Trimming cost V 6 bases and J 4 bases; bases outside gene matches: 6. The CDR3 loop reads CASSPTDRGYEQYF. The CDR3 coding sequence is TGTGCCAGCAGTCCAACGGACAGGGGGTACGAGCAGTACTTC.